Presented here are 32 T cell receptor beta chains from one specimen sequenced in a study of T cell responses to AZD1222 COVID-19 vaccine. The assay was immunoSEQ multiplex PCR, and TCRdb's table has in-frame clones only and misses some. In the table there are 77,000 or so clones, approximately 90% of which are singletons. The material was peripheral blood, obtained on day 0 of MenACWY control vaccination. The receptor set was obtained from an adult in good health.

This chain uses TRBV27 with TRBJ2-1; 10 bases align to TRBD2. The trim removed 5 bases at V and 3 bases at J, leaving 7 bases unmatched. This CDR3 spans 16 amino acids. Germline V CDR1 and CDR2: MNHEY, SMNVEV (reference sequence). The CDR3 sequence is CASSTPLAGVYNEQFF. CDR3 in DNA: TGTGCCAGCAGTACCCCCCTAGCGGGAGTCTACAATGAGCAGTTCTTC.

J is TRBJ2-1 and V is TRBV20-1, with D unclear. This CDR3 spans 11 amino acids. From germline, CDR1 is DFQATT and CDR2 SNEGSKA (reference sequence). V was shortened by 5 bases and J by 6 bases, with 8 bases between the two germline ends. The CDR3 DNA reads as TGCAGTGCTCCATCGGGCAATGAGCAGTTCTTC. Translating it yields CSAPSGNEQFF.

In DNA form, the CDR3 reads TGTGCCAGCAGTCATGCCTTTCTCACAGATAATACGCAGTATTTT. Translating gives CASSHAFLTDNTQYF. The genes are TRBV6-5 and TRBJ2-3; D not certain. The V and J ends lost 5 bases and 7 bases respectively, with 19 bases between them. The CDR3 covers 15 residues. CDR1 is MNHEY, CDR2 SVGAGI, per germline.

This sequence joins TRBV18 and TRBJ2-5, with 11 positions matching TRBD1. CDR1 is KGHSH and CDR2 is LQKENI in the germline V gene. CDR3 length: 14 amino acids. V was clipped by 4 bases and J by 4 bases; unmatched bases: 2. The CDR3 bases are TGTGCCAGCTCACAGGACAGGGGGCGAGAGACCCAGTACTTC. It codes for CASSQDRGRETQYF.

The CDR3 DNA sequence: TGTGCCAGCTCACCTTCTATGATCGAGAATGAGCAGTTCTTC. This codes for CASSPSMIENEQFF. The chain links TRBV18 to TRBJ2-1, with D hard to call. Trimming shortened V by 3 bases and J by 7 bases, and 13 bases separated the two germline ends. CDR1 is KGHSH and CDR2 is LQKENI in the germline V gene. There are 14 residues in the CDR3.

In DNA form, the CDR3 reads TGCGCCAGCAGCCAAGATCCGGGGGGGCAAGAGACCCAGTACTTC. It yields the protein CASSQDPGGQETQYF. The chain carries TRBV4-3 and TRBJ2-5; 8 bases are a match to TRBD2. From germline, CDR1 is LGHNA and CDR2 YSLEER. The CDR3 extends over 15 amino acids. V shed 0 bases and J 2 bases; nucleotides not matched to a gene: 2.

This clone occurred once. The CDR3 sequence: CASSSGQGQPQHF. DNA for the CDR3: TGTGCCAGCAGCTCTGGACAGGGACAGCCCCAGCATTTT. V usage is TRBV5-6 and J usage is TRBJ1-5, with 8 nucleotides matching TRBD1. Germline V CDR1 and CDR2: SGHDT, YYEEEE. The CDR3 covers 13 residues. Unmatched junction bases numbered 3, after V lost 3 bases and J lost 7 bases.

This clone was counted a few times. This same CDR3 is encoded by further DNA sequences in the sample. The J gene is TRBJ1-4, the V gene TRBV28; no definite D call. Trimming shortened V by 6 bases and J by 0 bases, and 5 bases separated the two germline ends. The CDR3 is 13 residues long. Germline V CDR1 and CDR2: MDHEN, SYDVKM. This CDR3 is CASSRTTNEKLFF. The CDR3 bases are TGTGCCAGCAGCAGAACAACTAATGAAAAACTGTTTTTT.

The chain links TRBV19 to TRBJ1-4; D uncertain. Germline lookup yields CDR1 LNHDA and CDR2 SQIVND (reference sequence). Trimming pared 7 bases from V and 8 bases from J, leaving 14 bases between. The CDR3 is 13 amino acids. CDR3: CASTPGVWEKLFF. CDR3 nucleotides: TGTGCCAGTACTCCCGGGGTATGGGAAAAACTGTTTTTT.

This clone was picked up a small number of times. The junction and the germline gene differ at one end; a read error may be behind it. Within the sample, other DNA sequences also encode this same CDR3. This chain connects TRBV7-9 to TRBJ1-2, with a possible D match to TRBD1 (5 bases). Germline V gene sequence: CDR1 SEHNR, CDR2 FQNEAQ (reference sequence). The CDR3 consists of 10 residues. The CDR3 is CASSSEAGGF. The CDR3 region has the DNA TGTGCCAGCAGCTCCGAAGCCGGGGGCTTC.

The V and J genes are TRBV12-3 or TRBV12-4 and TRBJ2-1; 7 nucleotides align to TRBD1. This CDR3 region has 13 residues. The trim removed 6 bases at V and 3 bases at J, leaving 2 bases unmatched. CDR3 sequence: CASRGQLYNEQFF. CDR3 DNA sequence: TGTGCCAGCAGGGGACAGCTCTACAATGAGCAGTTCTTC.

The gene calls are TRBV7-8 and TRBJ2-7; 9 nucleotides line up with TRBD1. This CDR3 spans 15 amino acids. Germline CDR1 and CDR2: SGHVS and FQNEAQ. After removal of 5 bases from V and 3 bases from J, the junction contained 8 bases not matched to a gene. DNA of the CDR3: TGTGCCAGCAGCACCCGGACAGGGGCCCGCTACGAGCAGTACTTC. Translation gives CASSTRTGARYEQYF. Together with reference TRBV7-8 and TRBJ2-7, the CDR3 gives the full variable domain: GAGVSQSPRYKVAKRGQDVALRCDPISGHVSLFWYQQALGQGPEFLTYFQNEAQLDKSGLPSDRFFAERPEGSVSTLKIQRTQQEDSAVYLCASSTRTGARYEQYFGPGTRLTVT.

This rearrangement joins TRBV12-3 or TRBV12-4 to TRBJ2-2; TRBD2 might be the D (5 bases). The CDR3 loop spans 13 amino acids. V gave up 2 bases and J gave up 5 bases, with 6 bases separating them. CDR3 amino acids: CASSLTGTGELFF. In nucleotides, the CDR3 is TGTGCCAGCAGTTTAACGGGGACCGGGGAGCTGTTTTTT.

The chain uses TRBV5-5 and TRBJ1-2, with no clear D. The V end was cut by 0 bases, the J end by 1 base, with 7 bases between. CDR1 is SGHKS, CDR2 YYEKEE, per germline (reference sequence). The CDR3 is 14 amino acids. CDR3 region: CASSLVRFNYGYTF. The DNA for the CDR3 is TGTGCCAGCAGCTTGGTCAGGTTTAACTATGGCTACACCTTC.

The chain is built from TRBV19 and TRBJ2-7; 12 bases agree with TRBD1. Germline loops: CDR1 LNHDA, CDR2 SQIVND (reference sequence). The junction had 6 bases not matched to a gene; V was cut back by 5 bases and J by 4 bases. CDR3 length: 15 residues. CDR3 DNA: TGTGCCAGTAGTGTCTCGGGACAGGGGGCTTACGAGCAGTACTTC. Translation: CASSVSGQGAYEQYF.

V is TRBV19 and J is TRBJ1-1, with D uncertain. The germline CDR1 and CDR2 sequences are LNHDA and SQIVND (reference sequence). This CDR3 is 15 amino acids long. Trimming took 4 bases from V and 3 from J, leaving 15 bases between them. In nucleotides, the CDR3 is TGTGCCAGTAGTAGGTTCGCGGGGATTTACACTGAAGCTTTCTTT. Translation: CASSRFAGIYTEAFF.

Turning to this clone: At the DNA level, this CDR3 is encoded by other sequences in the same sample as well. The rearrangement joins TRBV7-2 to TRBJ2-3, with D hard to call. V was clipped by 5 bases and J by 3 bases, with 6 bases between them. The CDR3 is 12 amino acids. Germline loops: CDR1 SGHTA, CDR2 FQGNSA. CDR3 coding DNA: TGTGCCAGCAGCCTAGGGACAGATACGCAGTATTTT. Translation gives CASSLGTDTQYF. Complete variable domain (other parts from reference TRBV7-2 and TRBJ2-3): GAGVSQSPSNKVTEKGKDVELRCDPISGHTALYWYRQSLGQGLEFLIYFQGNSAPDKSGLPSDRFSAERTGGSVSTLTIQRTQQEDSAVYLCASSLGTDTQYFGPGTRLTVL.

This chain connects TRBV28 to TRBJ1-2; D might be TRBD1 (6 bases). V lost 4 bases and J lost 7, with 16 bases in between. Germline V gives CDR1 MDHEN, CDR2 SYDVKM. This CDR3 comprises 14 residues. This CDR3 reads CASSSGAGDSGYTF. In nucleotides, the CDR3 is TGTGCCAGCAGTTCCGGGGCAGGGGATAGTGGCTACACCTTC.

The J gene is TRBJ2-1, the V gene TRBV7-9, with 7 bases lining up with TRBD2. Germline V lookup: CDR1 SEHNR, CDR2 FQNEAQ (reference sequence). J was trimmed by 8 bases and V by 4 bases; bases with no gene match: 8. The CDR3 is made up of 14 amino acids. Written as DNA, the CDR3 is TGTGCCAGCAGCTCCGGGACTAATCGACATGAGCAGTTCTTC. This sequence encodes CASSSGTNRHEQFF.

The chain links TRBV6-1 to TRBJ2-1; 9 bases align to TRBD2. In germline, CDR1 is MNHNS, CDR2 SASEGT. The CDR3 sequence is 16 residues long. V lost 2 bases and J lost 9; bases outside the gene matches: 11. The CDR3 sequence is CASSEWASGIDVEQFF. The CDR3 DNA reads TGTGCCAGCAGTGAATGGGCTAGCGGGATTGATGTTGAGCAGTTCTTC.

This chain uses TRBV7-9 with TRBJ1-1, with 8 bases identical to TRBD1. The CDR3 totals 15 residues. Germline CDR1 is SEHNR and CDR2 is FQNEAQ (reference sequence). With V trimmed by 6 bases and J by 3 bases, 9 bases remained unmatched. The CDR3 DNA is TGTGCCAGCAGTCCATCTCCAGGGGGCGACACTGAAGCTTTCTTT. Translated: CASSPSPGGDTEAFF.

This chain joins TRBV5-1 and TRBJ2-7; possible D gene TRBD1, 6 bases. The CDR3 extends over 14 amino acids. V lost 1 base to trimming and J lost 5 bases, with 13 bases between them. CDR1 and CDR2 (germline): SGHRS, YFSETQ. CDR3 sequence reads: CASSLSEAGDEQYF. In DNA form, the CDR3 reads TGCGCCAGCAGCTTGTCGGAGGCAGGGGACGAGCAGTACTTC.

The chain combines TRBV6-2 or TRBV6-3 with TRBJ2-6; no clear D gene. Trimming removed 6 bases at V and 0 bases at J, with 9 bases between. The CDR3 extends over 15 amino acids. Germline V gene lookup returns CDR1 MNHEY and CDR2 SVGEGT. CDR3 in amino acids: CASSSDNSGANVLTF. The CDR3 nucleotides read TGTGCCAGCAGCTCTGACAACTCTGGGGCCAACGTCCTGACTTTC.

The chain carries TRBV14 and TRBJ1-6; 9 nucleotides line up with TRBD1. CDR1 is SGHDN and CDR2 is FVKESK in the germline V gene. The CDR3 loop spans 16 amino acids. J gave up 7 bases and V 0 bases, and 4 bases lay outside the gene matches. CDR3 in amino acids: CASSQDGDRVNSPLHF. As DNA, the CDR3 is TGTGCCAGCAGCCAAGACGGGGACAGGGTGAATTCACCCCTCCACTTT.

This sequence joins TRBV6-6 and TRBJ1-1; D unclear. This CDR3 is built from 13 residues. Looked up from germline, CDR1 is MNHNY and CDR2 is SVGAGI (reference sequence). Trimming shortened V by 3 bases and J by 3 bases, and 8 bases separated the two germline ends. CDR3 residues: CASSYRGDTEAFF. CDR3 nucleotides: TGTGCCAGCAGTTATCGGGGAGACACTGAAGCTTTCTTT.

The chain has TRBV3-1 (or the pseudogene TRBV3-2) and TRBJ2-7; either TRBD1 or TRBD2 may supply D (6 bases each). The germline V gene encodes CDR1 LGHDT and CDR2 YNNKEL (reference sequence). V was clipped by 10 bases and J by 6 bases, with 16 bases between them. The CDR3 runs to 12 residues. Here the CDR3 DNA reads TGTGCCACCGGAAGAGGAGGGGGCGAGCAGTACTTC. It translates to CATGRGGGEQYF.

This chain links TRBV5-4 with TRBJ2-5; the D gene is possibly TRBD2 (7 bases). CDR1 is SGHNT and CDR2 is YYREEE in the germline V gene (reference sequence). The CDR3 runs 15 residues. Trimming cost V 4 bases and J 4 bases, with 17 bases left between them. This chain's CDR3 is CASSREGGVRETQYF. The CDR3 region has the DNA TGTGCCAGCAGCCGAGAAGGGGGGGTAAGAGAGACCCAGTACTTC. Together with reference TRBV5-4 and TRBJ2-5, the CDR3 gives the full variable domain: ETGVTQSPTHLIKTRGQQVTLRCSSQSGHNTVSWYQQALGQGPQFIFQYYREEENGRGNFPPRFSGLQFPNYSSELNVNALELDDSALYLCASSREGGVRETQYFGPGTRLLVL.

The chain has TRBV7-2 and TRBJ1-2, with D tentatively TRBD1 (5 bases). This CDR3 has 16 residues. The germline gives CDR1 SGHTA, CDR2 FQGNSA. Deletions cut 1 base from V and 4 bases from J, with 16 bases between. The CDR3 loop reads CASSLGHGGSGYGYTF. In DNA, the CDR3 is TGTGCCAGCAGCTTAGGTCATGGGGGGTCGGGCTATGGCTACACCTTC.

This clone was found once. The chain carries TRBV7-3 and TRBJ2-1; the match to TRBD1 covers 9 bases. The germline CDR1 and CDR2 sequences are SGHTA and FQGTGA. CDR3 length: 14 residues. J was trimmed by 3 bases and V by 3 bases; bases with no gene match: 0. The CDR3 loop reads CASSLTGGYNEQFF. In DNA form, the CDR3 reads TGTGCCAGCAGCTTGACAGGGGGCTACAATGAGCAGTTCTTC.

CDR3 in amino acids: CASKIGGANQPQHF. The CDR3, as DNA: TGTGCCAGCAAAATAGGGGGGGCGAATCAGCCCCAGCATTTT. The V gene is TRBV6-1, the J gene TRBJ1-5; weak D call: TRBD1 (6 bases). CDR1 and CDR2 (germline): MNHNS, SASEGT. The V end was cut by 7 bases, the J end by 4 bases, with 14 bases between. The length of the CDR3 is 14 residues.

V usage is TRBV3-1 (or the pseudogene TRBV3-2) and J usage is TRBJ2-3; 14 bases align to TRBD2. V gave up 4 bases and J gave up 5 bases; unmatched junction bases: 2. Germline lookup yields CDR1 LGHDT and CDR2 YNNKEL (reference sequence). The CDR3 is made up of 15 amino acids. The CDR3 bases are TGTGCCAGCAGCCCGGGACTAGCGGGAGTAGATACGCAGTATTTT. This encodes CASSPGLAGVDTQYF.

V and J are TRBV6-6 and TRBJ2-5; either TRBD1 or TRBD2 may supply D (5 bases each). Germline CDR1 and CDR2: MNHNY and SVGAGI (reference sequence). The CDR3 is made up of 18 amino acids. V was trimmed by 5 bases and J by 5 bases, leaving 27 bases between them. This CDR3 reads CASSRRGTQARERETQYF. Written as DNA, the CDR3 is TGTGCCAGCAGTCGCCGAGGGACGCAGGCACGAGAGAGGGAGACCCAGTACTTC.